This T cell receptor beta chain originates from a study of monozygotic twins with inflammatory bowel disease. Each TCR library consumed 3,000 to 4,000 ng of total RNA. Each CDR3 protein gets one entry in TCRdb, which reprocessed the 5' RACE reads and gives no DNA. This listing includes approximately 150,000 distinct CDR3 sequences. In germline, CDR1 is SEHNR, CDR2 FQNEAQ (reference sequence). The CDR3 sequence is 14 residues long. This clonotype was sampled from a human donor with ulcerative colitis or Crohn's disease, or a healthy co-twin of an affected twin (not recorded which). Sequences were obtained from blood. The chain has TRBV7-9 and TRBJ2-3; the D call from TCRdb, TRBD2, cannot be confirmed without DNA. The CDR3 spells CASSWSGPGDTQYF.